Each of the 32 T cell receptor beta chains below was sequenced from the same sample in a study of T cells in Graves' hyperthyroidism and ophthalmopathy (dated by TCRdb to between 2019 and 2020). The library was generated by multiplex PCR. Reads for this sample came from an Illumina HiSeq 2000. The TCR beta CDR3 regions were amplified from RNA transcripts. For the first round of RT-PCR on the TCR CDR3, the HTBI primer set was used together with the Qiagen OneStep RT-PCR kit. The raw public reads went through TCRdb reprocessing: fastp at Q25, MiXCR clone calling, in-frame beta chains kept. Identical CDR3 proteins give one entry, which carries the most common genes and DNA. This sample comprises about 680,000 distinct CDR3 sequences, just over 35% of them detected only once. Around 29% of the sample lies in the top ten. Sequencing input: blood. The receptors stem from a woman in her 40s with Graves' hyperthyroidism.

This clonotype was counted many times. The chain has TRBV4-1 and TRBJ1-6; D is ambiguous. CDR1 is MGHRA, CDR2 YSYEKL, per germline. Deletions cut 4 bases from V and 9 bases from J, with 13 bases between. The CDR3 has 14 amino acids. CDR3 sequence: CASSPLLGGSPLHF. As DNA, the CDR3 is TGCGCCAGCAGCCCCCTTCTCGGAGGTTCACCCCTCCACTTT.

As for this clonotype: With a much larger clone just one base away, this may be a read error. The CDR3: CAGSFSRENTEAFF. As DNA, the CDR3 is TGTGCCGGCAGCTTTAGCAGGGAGAACACTGAAGCTTTCTTT. This chain connects TRBV7-3 to TRBJ1-1; weak D call: TRBD1 (5 bases). CDR1 is SGHTA, CDR2 FQGTGA, per germline. This CDR3 has 14 amino acids.

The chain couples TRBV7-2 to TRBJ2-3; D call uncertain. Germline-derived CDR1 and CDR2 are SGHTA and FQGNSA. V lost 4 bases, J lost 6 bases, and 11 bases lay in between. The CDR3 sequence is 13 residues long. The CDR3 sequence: CASSSYSRDTQYF. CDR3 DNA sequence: TGTGCCAGCAGCTCCTATAGTCGGGATACGCAGTATTTT.

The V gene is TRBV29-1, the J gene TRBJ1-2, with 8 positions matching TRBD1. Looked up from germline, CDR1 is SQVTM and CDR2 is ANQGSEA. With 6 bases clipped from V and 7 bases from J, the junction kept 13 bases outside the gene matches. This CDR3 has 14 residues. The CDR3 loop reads CSVDLGGQGSGYTF. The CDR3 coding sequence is TGCAGCGTAGATTTAGGAGGACAGGGAAGTGGCTACACCTTC.

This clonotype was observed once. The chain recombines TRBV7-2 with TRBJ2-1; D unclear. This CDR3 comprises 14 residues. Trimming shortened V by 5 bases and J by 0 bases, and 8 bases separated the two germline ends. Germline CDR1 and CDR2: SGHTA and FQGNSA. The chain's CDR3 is CASSLTHSYNEQFF. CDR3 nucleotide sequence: TGTGCCAGCAGCCTGACTCACTCCTACAATGAGCAGTTCTTC.

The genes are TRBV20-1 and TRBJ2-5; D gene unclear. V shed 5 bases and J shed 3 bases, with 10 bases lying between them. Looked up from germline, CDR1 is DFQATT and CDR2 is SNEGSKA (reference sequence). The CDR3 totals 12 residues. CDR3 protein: CSAQLGKETQYF. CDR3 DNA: TGCAGTGCTCAGTTGGGGAAAGAGACCCAGTACTTC.

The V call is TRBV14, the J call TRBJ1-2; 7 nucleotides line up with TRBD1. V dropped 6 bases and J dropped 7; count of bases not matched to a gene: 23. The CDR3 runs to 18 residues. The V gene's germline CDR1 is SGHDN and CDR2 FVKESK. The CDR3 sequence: CASRPMTSGRDRPFGYTF. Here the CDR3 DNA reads TGTGCCAGCAGGCCAATGACTAGCGGGAGGGACAGACCATTTGGCTACACCTTC. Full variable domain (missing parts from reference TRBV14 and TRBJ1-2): EAGVTQFPSHSVIEKGQTVTLRCDPISGHDNLYWYRRVMGKEIKFLLHFVKESKQDESGMPNNRFLAERTGGTYSTLKVQPAELEDSGVYFCASRPMTSGRDRPFGYTFGSGTRLTVV.

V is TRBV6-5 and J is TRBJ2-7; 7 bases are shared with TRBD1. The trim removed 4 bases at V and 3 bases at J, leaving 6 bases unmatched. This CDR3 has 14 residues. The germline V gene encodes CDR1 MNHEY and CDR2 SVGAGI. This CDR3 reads CASSSGQIIYEQYF. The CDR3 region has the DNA TGTGCCAGCAGTTCGGGACAGATAATCTACGAGCAGTACTTC.

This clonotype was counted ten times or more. CDR3 region: CASSLARTSTGELFF. For the CDR3, the DNA is TGTGCCAGCAGCTTAGCCCGGACTAGCACCGGGGAGCTGTTTTTT. V gene TRBV11-2 combines with J gene TRBJ2-2, with 7 bases fitting TRBD2. The V segment lost 1 base and the J segment 4 bases; nucleotides outside the gene matches: 3. The CDR3 has 15 residues. Germline V gene data show CDR1 as SGHAT and CDR2 as FQNNGV. The full variable domain, with the rest looked up from reference TRBV11-2 and TRBJ2-2, is EAGVAQSPRYKIIEKRQSVAFWCNPISGHATLYWYQQILGQGPKLLIQFQNNGVVDDSQLPKDRFSAERLKGVDSTLKIQPAKLEDSAVYLCASSLARTSTGELFFGEGSRLTVL.

For the CDR3, the DNA is TGTGCCAGCAGCTACCAGCGAGGGGTGAACACTGAAGCTTTCTTT. Residues: CASSYQRGVNTEAFF. V is TRBV6-2 or TRBV6-3 and J is TRBJ1-1; maybe TRBD1 (5 bases). The germline V gene has CDR1 MNHEY and CDR2 SVGEGT. Trimming shortened V by 6 bases and J by 0 bases, and 14 bases separated the two germline ends. This CDR3 contains 15 residues.

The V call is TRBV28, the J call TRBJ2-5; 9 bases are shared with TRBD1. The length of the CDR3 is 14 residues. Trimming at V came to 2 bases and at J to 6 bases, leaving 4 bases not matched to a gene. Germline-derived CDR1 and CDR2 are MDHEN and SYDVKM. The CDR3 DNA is TGTGCCAGCAGTTTAGTGACAGGGGGAAAGACCCAGTACTTC. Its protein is CASSLVTGGKTQYF.

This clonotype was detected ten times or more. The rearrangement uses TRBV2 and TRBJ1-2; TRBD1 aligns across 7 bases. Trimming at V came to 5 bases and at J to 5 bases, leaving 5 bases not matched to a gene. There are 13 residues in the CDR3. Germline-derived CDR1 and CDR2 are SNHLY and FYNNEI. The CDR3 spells CASSLDRTYGYTF. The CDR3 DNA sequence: TGTGCCAGCAGTTTGGACAGGACGTATGGCTACACCTTC.

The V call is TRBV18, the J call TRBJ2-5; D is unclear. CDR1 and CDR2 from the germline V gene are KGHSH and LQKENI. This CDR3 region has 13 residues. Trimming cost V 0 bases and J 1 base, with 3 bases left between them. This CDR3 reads CASSPPAQETQYF. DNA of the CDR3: TGTGCCAGCTCACCACCGGCCCAAGAGACCCAGTACTTC.

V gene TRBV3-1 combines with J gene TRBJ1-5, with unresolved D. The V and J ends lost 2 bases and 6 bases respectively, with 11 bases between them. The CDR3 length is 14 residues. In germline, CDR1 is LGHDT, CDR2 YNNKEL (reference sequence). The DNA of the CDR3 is TGTGCCAGCAGCCAAAGTGGGGTCAGTCAGCCCCAGCATTTT. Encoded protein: CASSQSGVSQPQHF.

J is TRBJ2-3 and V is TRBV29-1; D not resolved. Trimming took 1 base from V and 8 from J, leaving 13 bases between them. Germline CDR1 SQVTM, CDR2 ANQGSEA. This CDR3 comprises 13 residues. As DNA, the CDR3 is TGCAGCGTTGAAGTGGCCGTTTCCGGTACGCAGTATTTT. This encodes CSVEVAVSGTQYF.

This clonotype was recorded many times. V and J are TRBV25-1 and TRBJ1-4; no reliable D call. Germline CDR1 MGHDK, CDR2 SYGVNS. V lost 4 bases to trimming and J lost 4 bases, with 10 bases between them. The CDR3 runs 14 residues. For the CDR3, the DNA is TGTGCCAGCAGTGGTGTGGAAGGTAATGAAAAACTGTTTTTT. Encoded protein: CASSGVEGNEKLFF.

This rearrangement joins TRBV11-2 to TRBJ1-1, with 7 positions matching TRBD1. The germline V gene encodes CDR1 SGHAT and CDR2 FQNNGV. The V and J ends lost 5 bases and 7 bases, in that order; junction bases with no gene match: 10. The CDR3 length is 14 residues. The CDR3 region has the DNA TGTGCCAGCAGCCAACCTGGGGACAGCATTGAAGCTTTCTTT. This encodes CASSQPGDSIEAFF.

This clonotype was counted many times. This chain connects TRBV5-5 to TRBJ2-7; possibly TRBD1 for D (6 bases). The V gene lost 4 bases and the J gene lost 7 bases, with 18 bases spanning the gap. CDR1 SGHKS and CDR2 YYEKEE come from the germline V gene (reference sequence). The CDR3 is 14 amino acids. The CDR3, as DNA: TGTGCCAGCAGCCCGGGACACACGGACGGGGAGCAGTACTTC. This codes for CASSPGHTDGEQYF.

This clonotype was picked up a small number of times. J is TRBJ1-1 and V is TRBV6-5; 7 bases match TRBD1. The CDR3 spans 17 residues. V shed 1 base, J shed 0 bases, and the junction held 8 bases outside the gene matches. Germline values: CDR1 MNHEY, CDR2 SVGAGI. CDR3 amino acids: CASSYFSGTALNTEAFF. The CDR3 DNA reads TGTGCCAGCAGTTACTTTTCCGGGACAGCCTTGAACACTGAAGCTTTCTTT.

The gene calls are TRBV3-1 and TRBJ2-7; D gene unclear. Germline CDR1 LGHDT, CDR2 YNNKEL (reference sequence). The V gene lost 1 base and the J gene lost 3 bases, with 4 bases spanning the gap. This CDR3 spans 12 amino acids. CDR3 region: CASSQVLYEQYF. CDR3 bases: TGTGCCAGCAGCCAAGTTCTCTACGAGCAGTACTTC.

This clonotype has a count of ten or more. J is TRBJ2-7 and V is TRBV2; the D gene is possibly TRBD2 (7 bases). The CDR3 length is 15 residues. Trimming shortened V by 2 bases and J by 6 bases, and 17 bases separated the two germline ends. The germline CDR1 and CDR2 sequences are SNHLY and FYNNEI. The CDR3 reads CASSERGGLFGEQYF. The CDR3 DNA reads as TGTGCCAGCAGTGAAAGGGGGGGCCTTTTTGGCGAGCAGTACTTC.

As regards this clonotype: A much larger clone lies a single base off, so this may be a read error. CDR3 bases: TGTGCCACCAGTGAGACAGGGCGAGAGCAATTT. Translating gives CATSETGREQF. The V call is TRBV24-1, the J call TRBJ1-5, with TRBD1 identical over 7 bases. The CDR3 loop spans 11 amino acids. The germline CDR1 and CDR2 sequences are KGHDR and SFDVKD.

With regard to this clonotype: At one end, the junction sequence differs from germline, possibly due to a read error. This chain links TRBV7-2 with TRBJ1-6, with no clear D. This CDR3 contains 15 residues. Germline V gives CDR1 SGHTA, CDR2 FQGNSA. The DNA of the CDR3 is TGCGCCGGCAGCCCAGTGACACCGGCTAATTCACCCCTCCACTTT. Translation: CAGSPVTPANSPLHF.

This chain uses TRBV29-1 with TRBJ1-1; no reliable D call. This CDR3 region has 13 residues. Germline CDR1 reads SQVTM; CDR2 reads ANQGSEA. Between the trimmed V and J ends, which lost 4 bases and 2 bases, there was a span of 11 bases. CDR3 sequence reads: CSVGWGGNTEAFF. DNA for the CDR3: TGCAGCGTTGGTTGGGGAGGTAACACTGAAGCTTTCTTT.

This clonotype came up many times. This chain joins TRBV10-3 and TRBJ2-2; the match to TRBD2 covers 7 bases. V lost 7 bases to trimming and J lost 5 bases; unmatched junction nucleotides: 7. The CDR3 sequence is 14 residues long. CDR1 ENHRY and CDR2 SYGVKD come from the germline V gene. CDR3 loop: CAINDGGNTGELFF. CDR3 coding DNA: TGTGCCATCAACGACGGGGGGAATACCGGGGAGCTGTTTTTT.

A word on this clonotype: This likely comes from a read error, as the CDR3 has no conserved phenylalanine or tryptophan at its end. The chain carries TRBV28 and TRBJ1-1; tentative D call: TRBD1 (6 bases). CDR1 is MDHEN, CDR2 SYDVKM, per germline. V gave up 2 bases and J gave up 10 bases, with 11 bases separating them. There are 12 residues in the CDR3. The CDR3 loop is CASSLQGLRAFL. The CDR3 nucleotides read TGTGCCAGCAGTTTACAGGGGCTCAGAGCTTTCCTT.

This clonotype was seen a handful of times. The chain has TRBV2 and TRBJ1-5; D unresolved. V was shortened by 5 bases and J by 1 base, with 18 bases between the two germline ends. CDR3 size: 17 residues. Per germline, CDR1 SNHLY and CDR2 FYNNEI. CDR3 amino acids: CASSLNPLNPSNQPQHF. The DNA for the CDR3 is TGTGCCAGCAGTTTAAACCCTCTCAATCCCAGCAATCAGCCCCAGCATTTT.

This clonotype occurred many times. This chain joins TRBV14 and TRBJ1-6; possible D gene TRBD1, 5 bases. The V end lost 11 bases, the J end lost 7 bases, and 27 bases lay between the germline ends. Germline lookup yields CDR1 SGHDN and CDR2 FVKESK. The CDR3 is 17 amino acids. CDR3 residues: CAWGWIGRGRTNSPLHF. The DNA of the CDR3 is TGTGCCTGGGGGTGGATAGGGCGCGGACGGACAAATTCACCCCTCCACTTT.

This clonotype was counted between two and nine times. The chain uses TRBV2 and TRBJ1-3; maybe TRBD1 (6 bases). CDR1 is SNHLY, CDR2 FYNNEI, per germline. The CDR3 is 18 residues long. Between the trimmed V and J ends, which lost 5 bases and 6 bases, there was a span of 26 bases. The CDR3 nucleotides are TGTGCCAGCAGTCCTTACCTAAGACAGGAGGACCCCCCAAACACCATATATTTT. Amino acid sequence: CASSPYLRQEDPPNTIYF. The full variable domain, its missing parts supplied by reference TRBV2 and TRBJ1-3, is EPEVTQTPSHQVTQMGQEVILRCVPISNHLYFYWYRQILGQKVEFLVSFYNNEISEKSEIFDDQFSVERPDGSNFTLKIRSTKLEDSAMYFCASSPYLRQEDPPNTIYFGEGSWLTVV.

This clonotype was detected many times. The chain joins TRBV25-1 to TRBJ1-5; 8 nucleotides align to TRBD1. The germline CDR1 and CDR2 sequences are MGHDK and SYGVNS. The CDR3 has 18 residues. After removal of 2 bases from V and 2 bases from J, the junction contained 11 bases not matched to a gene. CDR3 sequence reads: CASSEGTGVVGGNQPQHF. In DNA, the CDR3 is TGTGCCAGCAGTGAAGGGACAGGTGTCGTCGGGGGCAATCAGCCCCAGCATTTT. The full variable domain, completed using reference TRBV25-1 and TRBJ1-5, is EADIYQTPRYLVIGTGKKITLECSQTMGHDKMYWYQQDPGMELHLIHYSYGVNSTEKGDLSSESTVSRIRTEHFPLTLESARPSHTSQYLCASSEGTGVVGGNQPQHFGDGTRLSIL.

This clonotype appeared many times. The CDR3 sequence is CSARVDRVWGYTF. As DNA, the CDR3 is TGCAGCGCTAGGGTCGACAGGGTTTGGGGCTACACCTTC. V is TRBV29-1 and J is TRBJ1-2, with TRBD1 matching 7 bases. J lost 8 bases, V lost 7 bases, and 13 bases had no gene match. CDR1 and CDR2 from the germline V gene are SQVTM and ANQGSEA. There are 13 residues in the CDR3.

As DNA, the CDR3 is TGTGCCAGCAAGCCGGACCAAGCTAACTATGGCTACACCTTC. Amino acids: CASKPDQANYGYTF. The rearrangement uses TRBV6-5 and TRBJ1-2; D gene ambiguous. Per germline, CDR1 MNHEY and CDR2 SVGAGI. The CDR3 totals 14 residues. The V end lost 7 bases, the J end lost 0 bases, and 12 bases lay between the germline ends.